The 11 T cell receptor beta chains below come from one sample, sequenced in a study of cytomegalovirus exposure and HLA in healthy donors (dated by TCRdb to the late 2010s). The receptor library was made with the immunoSEQ multiplex PCR assay. For the multiplex PCR, a mixture combining 60 forward primers for TCR Vbeta segments and 13 reverse primers for TCR Jbeta segments was used. Sourced from immuneACCESS, this table was stored by TCRdb with only in-frame sequences that have V and J called. A share of the clones is absent; for the studies checked, an unresolved V gene accounts for under half, and the remainder has no known explanation. Counted in this sample were 160,000 or so clones; about four fifths of them appeared once. The top ten clonotypes cover about 11% of the sample. Sequencing was performed on PBMCs. All receptors derive from a middle-aged man in good health and CMV-seropositive.

The V and J genes are TRBV6-6 and TRBJ2-5; D gene ambiguous. The CDR3 length is 15 residues. V lost 11 bases and J 5 bases, leaving 24 bases between the germline ends. CDR1 and CDR2 from the germline V gene are MNHNY and SVGAGI (reference sequence). In nucleotides, the CDR3 is TGTGCCTCGTCCCACTGGGCCAGCCCGCAGGAGACCCAGTACTTC. Translating it yields CASSHWASPQETQYF.

The rearrangement joins TRBV28 to TRBJ2-2; 12 positions match TRBD2. This CDR3 is 16 amino acids long. Germline loops: CDR1 MDHEN, CDR2 SYDVKM. Trimming at V came to 7 bases and at J to 7 bases, leaving 10 bases not matched to a gene. The CDR3 region is CASTQASGGAIGELFF. In DNA, the CDR3 is TGTGCCAGCACCCAAGCTAGCGGGGGGGCGATCGGGGAGCTGTTTTTT.

This clone occurred a few times. The chain is built from TRBV7-3 and TRBJ1-6, with TRBD1 matching over 7 bases. The CDR3 is 15 amino acids. Germline V gene sequence: CDR1 SGHTA, CDR2 FQGTGA. Germline trimming cut 2 bases from V and 13 bases from J; bases unmatched to any gene: 11. The CDR3 loop reads CASSLVEGANLPLHF. DNA of the CDR3: TGTGCCAGCAGCTTAGTTGAGGGGGCGAATCTCCCCCTCCACTTT.

The chain uses TRBV2 and TRBJ2-7; D perhaps matches TRBD2 (6 bases). Trimming stripped 5 bases from V and 0 bases from J, with 14 bases between. The germline V gene encodes CDR1 SNHLY and CDR2 FYNNEI. The CDR3 consists of 15 residues. CDR3 amino acids: CASSLEVAASYEQYF. CDR3 bases: TGTGCCAGCAGTCTCGAGGTAGCGGCCTCCTACGAGCAGTACTTC.

The chain carries TRBV19 and TRBJ2-5, with a weak D call TRBD2 (6 bases). This CDR3 is built from 14 residues. V was pared by 6 bases and J by 4 bases, with 15 bases between. Germline V gives CDR1 LNHDA, CDR2 SQIVND (reference sequence). The CDR3 sequence is CASRPRGRGETQYF. CDR3 bases: TGTGCCAGTAGGCCCCGCGGGCGGGGAGAGACCCAGTACTTC.

This chain's CDR3 is CASNSGGRDTGELFF. In nucleotides, the CDR3 is TGCGCCAGCAATAGCGGGGGGCGCGACACCGGGGAGCTGTTTTTT. The V and J genes are TRBV10-2 and TRBJ2-2; TRBD2 matches at 10 bases. This CDR3 is 15 amino acids long. The J segment lost 3 bases and the V segment lost 7 bases, leaving 5 bases of the junction unmatched. Germline V gene lookup returns CDR1 WSHSY and CDR2 SAAADI.

V gene TRBV19 combines with J gene TRBJ2-5; 9 bases are shared with TRBD1. Per the germline V gene, CDR1 is LNHDA and CDR2 is SQIVND (reference sequence). This CDR3 is built from 16 residues. J lost 5 bases, V lost 6 bases, and 13 bases had no gene match. The chain's CDR3 is CASSTGTGISGETQYF. The CDR3 DNA reads TGTGCCAGTAGCACCGGGACAGGGATTAGTGGGGAGACCCAGTACTTC.

The V and J genes are TRBV6-5 and TRBJ2-2, with D perhaps TRBD2 (5 bases). There are 15 residues in the CDR3. V was cut by 6 bases and J by 6 bases, with 17 bases left in between. Germline lookup yields CDR1 MNHEY and CDR2 SVGAGI. In DNA form, the CDR3 reads TGTGCCAGCAGCCAAAGTCTAGCTTCGGCCGGGGAGCTGTTTTTT. It translates to CASSQSLASAGELFF.

A remark on this clone: One end of the junction varies from germline; a read error may be responsible. The CDR3 protein is CASSQEPGGDYERYF. CDR3 nucleotides: TGCGCCAGCAGCCAAGAACCGGGAGGAGATTACGAGCGGTACTTC. The chain is built from TRBV4-1 and TRBJ2-7, with 7 bases aligning to TRBD2. The length of the CDR3 is 15 residues. Per germline, CDR1 MGHRA and CDR2 YSYEKL.

This rearrangement joins TRBV5-6 to TRBJ1-3, with 8 bases identical to TRBD1. In germline, CDR1 is SGHDT, CDR2 YYEEEE. V was clipped by 5 bases and J by 1 base; unmatched bases: 5. The length of the CDR3 is 15 residues. CDR3 nucleotides: TGTGCCAGCAGGCCTAGGACAGGGTCTGGAAACACCATATATTTT. It specifies CASRPRTGSGNTIYF.

The rearrangement uses TRBV27 and TRBJ2-7, with 9 bases lining up with TRBD1. This CDR3 has 16 amino acids. Germline V gives CDR1 MNHEY, CDR2 SMNVEV (reference sequence). The ends lost 2 bases at V and 3 bases at J; junction bases unmatched: 8. This CDR3 is CASSLKGQGGYYEQYF. The DNA of the CDR3 is TGTGCCAGCAGTTTAAAGGGACAGGGAGGGTACTACGAGCAGTACTTC.